The 9 T cell receptor beta chains presented below share a single source sample, sequenced in a study of blood T cell repertoires in COVID-19. Clones were sequenced by immunoSEQ multiplex PCR, and TCRdb holds only the in-frame ones, with some missing. Among 180,000 or so clones listed, around nine tenths were seen once. The sequenced sample consisted of peripheral blood. Every receptor here comes from a young man with active or convalescent COVID-19.

V gene TRBV5-1 combines with J gene TRBJ1-2; the match to TRBD1 covers 8 bases. The CDR3 is 15 residues long. The junction had 7 bases not matched to a gene; V was cut back by 3 bases and J by 3 bases. Germline assignment: CDR1 SGHRS and CDR2 YFSETQ. CDR3 residues: CASSSGTGSDYGYTF. CDR3 nucleotide sequence: TGCGCCAGCAGCTCTGGGACAGGATCTGACTATGGCTACACCTTC.

The chain has TRBV5-1 and TRBJ2-7, with 9 bases matching TRBD1. V was pared by 0 bases and J by 4 bases, with 2 bases of the junction left unmatched. Germline V CDR1 and CDR2: SGHRS, YFSETQ. CDR3 length equals 14 residues. The CDR3 DNA is TGCGCCAGCAGCTTGGTGACAGGGGGGTACGAGCAGTACTTC. It yields the protein CASSLVTGGYEQYF.

The chain joins TRBV3-1 (or the pseudogene TRBV3-2) to TRBJ1-1; D gene unclear. Germline V gives CDR1 LGHDT, CDR2 YNNKEL (reference sequence). The V end was cut by 4 bases, the J end by 0 bases, with 6 bases between. The CDR3 runs to 13 residues. The CDR3 sequence: CASSLQLNTEAFF. Here the CDR3 DNA reads TGTGCCAGCAGCCTACAACTGAACACTGAAGCTTTCTTT.

This clone was seen a single time. This sample includes further DNA sequences coding for the same CDR3. This chain joins TRBV19 and TRBJ1-5, with 8 bases matching TRBD1. V lost 1 base and J lost 5; bases outside the gene matches: 1. Looked up from germline, CDR1 is LNHDA and CDR2 is SQIVND (reference sequence). The CDR3 runs 14 residues. CDR3 coding DNA: TGTGCCAGTAGTATAGGACAGGGGTATCAGCCCCAGCATTTT. Its translation: CASSIGQGYQPQHF.

The chain couples TRBV14 to TRBJ1-4; 7 nucleotides agree with TRBD1. Germline V lookup: CDR1 SGHDN, CDR2 FVKESK. The CDR3 sequence is 16 residues long. With 4 bases clipped from V and 5 bases from J, the junction kept 10 bases outside the gene matches. CDR3 DNA: TGTGCCAGCAGCCTCCCTGAGACAGGGATAAATGAAAAACTGTTTTTT. Its protein product is CASSLPETGINEKLFF.

With respect to this clone: The sample contains more than one DNA sequence encoding this CDR3. The chain employs TRBV18 and TRBJ1-2, with a weak D call TRBD1 (5 bases). Trimming stripped 6 bases from V and 1 base from J, with 9 bases between. Germline V CDR1 and CDR2: KGHSH, LQKENI. The CDR3 extends over 13 amino acids. DNA for the CDR3: TGTGCCAGCTCGCCCGACAGTAACTATGGCTACACCTTC. Translation gives CASSPDSNYGYTF.

V gene TRBV7-8 combines with J gene TRBJ2-2, with 8 bases fitting TRBD2. V was clipped by 6 bases and J by 1 base; unmatched bases: 4. CDR1 and CDR2 (germline): SGHVS, FQNEAQ. The CDR3 runs 15 residues. The chain's CDR3 is CASRGTSWNTGELFF. For the CDR3, the DNA is TGTGCCAGCAGGGGGACTAGTTGGAACACCGGGGAGCTGTTTTTT.

This chain connects TRBV27 to TRBJ1-6; no definite D call. V lost 2 bases, J lost 10 bases, and 27 bases lay in between. The CDR3 runs to 19 residues. Germline-derived CDR1 and CDR2 are MNHEY and SMNVEV (reference sequence). This CDR3 reads CASSLIVSSSGGRRSPLHF. In DNA, the CDR3 is TGTGCCAGCAGTTTAATAGTGTCGTCGTCAGGAGGGAGGAGGTCACCCCTCCACTTT.

This clone appeared a few times. The gene calls are TRBV14 and TRBJ1-4; D gene ambiguous. The germline V and J ends were trimmed by 0 bases and 8 bases, with 22 bases remaining between them. The V gene's germline CDR1 is SGHDN and CDR2 FVKESK. This CDR3 region has 18 residues. This CDR3 is CASSQDLVGGLVREKLFF. In nucleotides, the CDR3 is TGTGCCAGCAGCCAAGACCTCGTAGGAGGGCTAGTTCGAGAAAAACTGTTTTTT. The full variable domain, its missing parts supplied by reference TRBV14 and TRBJ1-4, is EAGVTQFPSHSVIEKGQTVTLRCDPISGHDNLYWYRRVMGKEIKFLLHFVKESKQDESGMPNNRFLAERTGGTYSTLKVQPAELEDSGVYFCASSQDLVGGLVREKLFFGSGTQLSVL.